These 8 T cell receptor beta chains originate from one sample sequenced in a study of OX40 agonist ivuxolimab in advanced cancers. Libraries were prepared through the immunoSEQ multiplex PCR assay. The source is immuneACCESS, and TCRdb retained only in-frame sequences with V and J called. Part of the clones is not carried over; for the studies checked, unresolved V genes explain less than half of this, and the remainder is unexplained. This sample comprises roughly 60,000 clones, more than 85% of them detected only once. The ten most abundant clones make up roughly 0.45% of the sample. The source was CD4+ or CD8+ T cells sorted from blood, collected in a trial of the OX40 agonist ivuxolimab. These receptors came from an adult with an advanced solid tumor such as melanoma, head and neck, liver or kidney cancer.

This sequence joins TRBV27 and TRBJ1-5, with a tentative D call TRBD1 (6 bases). Per the germline V gene, CDR1 is MNHEY and CDR2 is SMNVEV (reference sequence). The length of the CDR3 is 15 residues. Trimming stripped 2 bases from V and 1 base from J, with 9 bases between. CDR3 sequence: CASSLLGASNQPQHF. CDR3 coding DNA: TGTGCCAGCAGTTTACTGGGGGCGAGCAATCAGCCCCAGCATTTT.

This clone turned up a few times. The chain carries TRBV19 and TRBJ1-1; 8 nucleotides match TRBD1. Looked up from germline, CDR1 is LNHDA and CDR2 is SQIVND (reference sequence). The CDR3 is 12 residues long. Germline trimming cut 5 bases from V and 10 bases from J; bases unmatched to any gene: 6. The CDR3, as DNA: TGTGCCAGTAGTCCTCGACAGGGGAGAGCTTTCTTT. It yields the protein CASSPRQGRAFF.

The rearrangement joins TRBV7-2 to TRBJ2-7; D possibly uses TRBD1 or TRBD2 (6 bases each). The CDR3 has 15 amino acids. Trimming took off 7 bases at V and 5 bases at J, with 21 bases between the two ends. Looked up from germline, CDR1 is SGHTA and CDR2 is FQGNSA. CDR3 sequence: CASTRMGGSANEQYF. Written as DNA, the CDR3 is TGTGCCAGCACCAGAATGGGGGGCAGTGCCAACGAGCAGTACTTC.

This clone was observed a handful of times. The chain has TRBV7-9 and TRBJ2-7; D is undetermined. Germline V gene sequence: CDR1 SEHNR, CDR2 FQNEAQ (reference sequence). This CDR3 has 13 amino acids. Between the trimmed V and J ends, which lost 3 bases and 2 bases, there was a span of 8 bases. The DNA for the CDR3 is TGTGCCAGCAGCTTTGACGTCCCCTACGAGCAGTACTTC. Protein product: CASSFDVPYEQYF.

The DNA of the CDR3 is TGTGCCAGCAGATCCGGACAGGTACCCGAAAAACTGTTTTTT. This gives the protein CASRSGQVPEKLFF. This rearrangement joins TRBV28 to TRBJ1-4; 7 bases fit TRBD1. The CDR3 loop spans 14 amino acids. The germline CDR1 and CDR2 sequences are MDHEN and SYDVKM. Unmatched junction bases numbered 9, after V lost 6 bases and J lost 8 bases.

The chain links TRBV11-2 to TRBJ2-1, with D possibly being TRBD2 (5 bases). CDR3 length: 15 amino acids. Germline V gives CDR1 SGHAT, CDR2 FQNNGV. V shed 0 bases and J shed 6 bases, with 12 bases lying between them. Here the CDR3 reads CASSLDVASPNEQFF. The CDR3 nucleotides read TGTGCCAGCAGCTTAGACGTTGCTAGCCCCAATGAGCAGTTCTTC.

This chain joins TRBV7-8 and TRBJ1-1, with a tentative D call TRBD1 (5 bases). The CDR3 is made up of 11 amino acids. The germline V gene encodes CDR1 SGHVS and CDR2 FQNEAQ. V was clipped by 6 bases and J by 10 bases, with 12 bases between them. For the CDR3, the DNA is TGTGCCAGCAGAGAGGGGCCGAGAGCTTTCTTT. Amino acid sequence: CASREGPRAFF.

The rearrangement uses TRBV5-1 and TRBJ1-4; tentatively, D is TRBD1 (6 bases). This CDR3 is built from 15 residues. From germline, CDR1 is SGHRS and CDR2 YFSETQ. V gave up 0 bases and J gave up 6 bases, with 12 bases separating them. The CDR3 DNA reads TGCGCCAGCAGCTTGGCAGGGGCGGATGATGAAAAACTGTTTTTT. This sequence encodes CASSLAGADDEKLFF.